The 21 T cell receptor beta chains presented below share a single source sample, sequenced in a study of cytomegalovirus exposure and HLA in healthy donors. Primers: 60 Vbeta forward and 13 Jbeta reverse. Using immunoSEQ multiplex PCR, the repertoire was profiled, and TCRdb retains in-frame clones only, with some absent. The table records roughly 100,000 clones, under 85% of them present only once. Material: PBMCs. These receptors originate from a man younger than 45 in good health and CMV-seronegative.

The V call is TRBV7-2, the J call TRBJ2-1, with TRBD2 as a possible D gene (7 bases). The length of the CDR3 is 16 residues. V lost 1 base and J lost 1, with 11 bases in between. CDR1 and CDR2 from the germline V gene are SGHTA and FQGNSA. CDR3 loop: CASSLVAGASYNEQFF. CDR3 coding DNA: TGTGCCAGCAGCTTAGTGGCGGGGGCTTCCTACAATGAGCAGTTCTTC.

The chain has TRBV12-5 and TRBJ2-5; 8 bases agree with TRBD2. The J segment lost 5 bases and the V segment lost 3 bases, leaving 11 bases of the junction unmatched. The germline V gene encodes CDR1 LGHNT and CDR2 FRNRAP. There are 16 residues in the CDR3. The CDR3 protein is CASGFGTRVVVETQYF. The DNA for the CDR3 is TGTGCTAGTGGTTTTGGGACTAGGGTGGTTGTTGAGACCCAGTACTTC.

The rearrangement uses TRBV6-5 and TRBJ2-1, with a weak D call TRBD2 (5 bases). Germline CDR1 and CDR2: MNHEY and SVGAGI. Trimming took 2 bases from V and 4 from J, leaving 12 bases between them. The CDR3 loop spans 15 amino acids. CDR3 DNA sequence: TGTGCCAGCAGTTACGGTTCGGGGATTTACAATGAGCAGTTCTTC. Amino acids: CASSYGSGIYNEQFF.

This clone has a single count. J is TRBJ1-2 and V is TRBV19, with 7 bases fitting TRBD1. J was trimmed by 2 bases and V by 3 bases; bases with no gene match: 9. The germline gives CDR1 LNHDA, CDR2 SQIVND (reference sequence). There are 16 residues in the CDR3. CDR3 coding DNA: TGTGCCAGTAGTATCGTCAGGGGGAGACTAAACTATGGCTACACCTTC. It specifies CASSIVRGRLNYGYTF.

The chain uses TRBV7-9 and TRBJ2-2, with 7 nucleotides matching TRBD1. The CDR3 has 15 amino acids. V lost 5 bases, J lost 5 bases, and 8 bases stayed unmatched. The germline V gene encodes CDR1 SEHNR and CDR2 FQNEAQ (reference sequence). DNA for the CDR3: TGTGCCAGCAGCACCTTGACAGGGAAGACCGGGGAGCTGTTTTTT. This encodes CASSTLTGKTGELFF.

The chain links TRBV5-6 to TRBJ2-7; 12 positions match TRBD2. Germline V gene data show CDR1 as SGHDT and CDR2 as YYEEEE. The CDR3 contains 15 residues. Trimming cost V 1 base and J 3 bases; bases outside gene matches: 2. CDR3 DNA: TGTGCCAGCAGCTTGTCTAGCGGGAGGGTCTACGAGCAGTACTTC. This translates into CASSLSSGRVYEQYF. Variable domain in full (rest from reference TRBV5-6 and TRBJ2-7): DAGVTQSPTHLIKTRGQQVTLRCSPKSGHDTVSWYQQALGQGPQFIFQYYEEEERQRGNFPDRFSGHQFPNYSSELNVNALLLGDSALYLCASSLSSGRVYEQYFGPGTRLTVT.

The gene calls are TRBV29-1 and TRBJ2-1; 12 bases are shared with TRBD2. Germline CDR1 SQVTM, CDR2 ANQGSEA. This CDR3 has 17 residues. V lost 6 bases, J lost 5 bases, and 14 bases stayed unmatched. The CDR3 loop is CSVARRLAGEGNNEQFF. The CDR3 nucleotides are TGCAGCGTGGCTCGGAGACTAGCGGGAGAGGGGAACAATGAGCAGTTCTTC.

The chain joins TRBV10-3 to TRBJ1-2, with D tentatively TRBD1 (5 bases). Germline CDR1 and CDR2: ENHRY and SYGVKD. The CDR3 consists of 13 residues. Trimming left V 2 bases short and J 4 bases short, with 8 bases between. CDR3 sequence (DNA): TGTGCCATCAGTGAGCAGGGCAGCTATGGCTACACCTTC. Amino acid sequence: CAISEQGSYGYTF.

The V call is TRBV15, the J call TRBJ1-1; 8 positions match TRBD1. V shed 5 bases and J 1 base; nucleotides not matched to a gene: 6. The germline V gene has CDR1 LNHNV and CDR2 YYDKDF (reference sequence). CDR3 length: 15 residues. Written as DNA, the CDR3 is TGTGCCACCAGCGACCGGGACAGGTGGAACACTGAAGCTTTCTTT. It translates to CATSDRDRWNTEAFF.

The chain carries TRBV6-5 and TRBJ2-1; TRBD1 aligns across 8 bases. Trimming at V came to 0 bases and at J to 5 bases, leaving 6 bases not matched to a gene. CDR3 size: 16 residues. Germline CDR1 MNHEY, CDR2 SVGAGI. CDR3 bases: TGTGCCAGCAGTTACTCGTGGACAGGGAGCCACAATGAGCAGTTCTTC. Translating it yields CASSYSWTGSHNEQFF.

With regard to this clone: Other DNA sequences in the same sample also yield this CDR3. The chain joins TRBV19 to TRBJ2-5; 7 bases align to TRBD2. V lost 6 bases, J lost 3 bases, and 7 bases stayed unmatched. This CDR3 has 14 residues. Germline assignment: CDR1 LNHDA and CDR2 SQIVND (reference sequence). The CDR3 DNA reads TGTGCCAGTAGCATGTGGGCGGGAGAAGAGACCCAGTACTTC. Translated: CASSMWAGEETQYF. Full variable domain (missing parts from reference TRBV19 and TRBJ2-5): DGGITQSPKYLFRKEGQNVTLSCEQNLNHDAMYWYRQDPGQGLRLIYYSQIVNDFQKGDIAEGYSVSREKKESFPLTVTSAQKNPTAFYLCASSMWAGEETQYFGPGTRLLVL.

The rearrangement joins TRBV5-1 to TRBJ2-7; a possible D gene is TRBD2 (5 bases). Germline-derived CDR1 and CDR2 are SGHRS and YFSETQ. CDR3 length: 14 residues. Trimming cost V 0 bases and J 7 bases, with 14 bases left between them. Here the CDR3 reads CASSLDLGSGEQYF. The CDR3 DNA is TGCGCCAGCAGCTTGGATCTTGGCTCGGGGGAGCAGTACTTC.

The rearrangement links TRBV2 to TRBJ1-3; 8 bases agree with TRBD1. The length of the CDR3 is 14 residues. J gave up 4 bases and V 5 bases, and 4 bases lay outside the gene matches. From germline, CDR1 is SNHLY and CDR2 FYNNEI. The chain's CDR3 is CASSTDRGGNTIYF. CDR3 sequence (DNA): TGTGCCAGCAGTACCGACAGGGGCGGAAACACCATATATTTT.

The chain employs TRBV7-2 and TRBJ2-5; maybe TRBD1 (5 bases). The germline V gene encodes CDR1 SGHTA and CDR2 FQGNSA. This CDR3 comprises 14 residues. Trimming pared 5 bases from V and 2 bases from J, leaving 12 bases between. In nucleotides, the CDR3 is TGTGCCAGCAGCCCCAGACAGATACAAGAGACCCAGTACTTC. Amino acid sequence: CASSPRQIQETQYF.

In its sample, this clone was seen once. The chain uses TRBV25-1 and TRBJ1-6; D is undetermined. V lost 6 bases and J lost 4, with 4 bases in between. The CDR3 contains 12 residues. Germline assignment: CDR1 MGHDK and CDR2 SYGVNS. CDR3 region: CASSPYNSPLHF. Here the CDR3 DNA reads TGTGCCAGCAGCCCGTATAATTCACCCCTCCACTTT. Filled out from reference TRBV25-1 and TRBJ1-6, the complete variable domain reads EADIYQTPRYLVIGTGKKITLECSQTMGHDKMYWYQQDPGMELHLIHYSYGVNSTEKGDLSSESTVSRIRTEHFPLTLESARPSHTSQYLCASSPYNSPLHFGNGTRLTVT.

This CDR3 reads CASSPGQGTQETQYF. The CDR3 DNA is TGCGCCAGCAGCCCGGGACAGGGGACACAAGAGACCCAGTACTTC. The genes are TRBV5-1 and TRBJ2-5; 10 nucleotides agree with TRBD1. The germline V gene has CDR1 SGHRS and CDR2 YFSETQ. CDR3 length: 15 amino acids. Losses at the gene ends were 4 bases for V and 2 bases for J; bases not matched to a gene: 5.

Points on this clone: The junction and the germline gene differ at one end; a read error may be behind it. Distinct nucleotide sequences in the sample also encode this CDR3. This rearrangement joins TRBV4-3 to TRBJ1-5; TRBD1 matches at 8 bases. CDR1 and CDR2 from the germline V gene are LGHNA and YSLEER. The CDR3 has 13 amino acids. The CDR3 bases are TGCGCCAGCAGTCAAGACAGGGGTCAGCCCCAGCATTTT. This translates into CASSQDRGQPQHF.

The chain joins TRBV27 to TRBJ2-7, with 9 bases that match TRBD2. Germline V CDR1 and CDR2: MNHEY, SMNVEV (reference sequence). The CDR3 is 15 residues long. Losses at the gene ends were 6 bases for V and 0 bases for J; bases not matched to a gene: 6. CDR3 sequence: CASSQTSGNSYEQYF. The CDR3 coding sequence is TGTGCCAGCAGCCAGACTAGCGGAAACTCCTACGAGCAGTACTTC.

The gene calls are TRBV27 and TRBJ2-1; D gene uncertain. The germline gives CDR1 MNHEY, CDR2 SMNVEV (reference sequence). This CDR3 contains 14 residues. The ends were cut back, 6 bases at V and 6 bases at J, with 15 bases in the middle. The CDR3 DNA sequence: TGTGCCAGCAGCGGGTTCGAAGGAGTCAATGAGCAGTTCTTC. As protein: CASSGFEGVNEQFF.

The chain combines TRBV27 with TRBJ2-7, with TRBD2 identical over 9 bases. The CDR3 sequence is 14 residues long. CDR1 is MNHEY and CDR2 is SMNVEV in the germline V gene (reference sequence). V shed 3 bases, J shed 0 bases, and the junction held 0 bases outside the gene matches. The CDR3 loop is CASSFSGSSYEQYF. The CDR3 nucleotides are TGTGCCAGCAGTTTTAGCGGGAGCTCCTACGAGCAGTACTTC.

There are a few counts of this clone. This chain links TRBV6-5 with TRBJ1-3; D remains unclear. Germline V gene lookup returns CDR1 MNHEY and CDR2 SVGAGI. CDR3 size: 15 residues. Trimming stripped 0 bases from V and 0 bases from J, with 6 bases between. CDR3 protein: CASSYSGNSGNTIYF. As DNA, the CDR3 is TGTGCCAGCAGTTACTCTGGCAACTCTGGAAACACCATATATTTT.